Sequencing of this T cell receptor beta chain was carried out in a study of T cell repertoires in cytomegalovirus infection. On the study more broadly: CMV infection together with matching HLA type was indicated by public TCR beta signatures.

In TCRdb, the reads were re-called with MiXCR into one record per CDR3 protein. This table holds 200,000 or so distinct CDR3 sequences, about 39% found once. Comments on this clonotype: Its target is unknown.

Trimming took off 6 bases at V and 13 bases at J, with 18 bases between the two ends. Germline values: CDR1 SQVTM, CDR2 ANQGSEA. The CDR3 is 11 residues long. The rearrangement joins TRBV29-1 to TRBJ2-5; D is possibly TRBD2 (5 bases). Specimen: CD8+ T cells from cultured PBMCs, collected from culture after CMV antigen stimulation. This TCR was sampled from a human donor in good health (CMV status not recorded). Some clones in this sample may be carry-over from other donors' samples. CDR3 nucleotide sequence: TGCAGCGTCCCCACGGGGAGTTTGTTGTACTTC. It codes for CSVPTGSLLYF.